This T cell receptor (beta chain) was identified in a study of T-cell memory formation after mild COVID-19. Points from the study as a whole: CD4+ clones that contracted lay mainly in CM and EM; CD8+ ones lay in EMRA. CD4/CD8 balance characterized clones contracting day 15 to 85, and CD4+ skew characterized later expanders.

This CDR3 is built from 14 residues. With V trimmed by 8 bases and J by 4 bases, 8 bases remained unmatched. Germline assignment: CDR1 MNHNS and CDR2 SASEGT. 5'RACE, which relied on constant-segment primers, yielded TCR alpha and TCR beta cDNA libraries carrying sample barcodes and UMIs. TCRdb analysed the 5' RACE reads with MiXCR anew, one entry per CDR3 protein. Seen here are approximately 210,000 distinct CDR3 sequences, 15% to 20% observed once, and the top ten hold roughly 2.4%. This clonotype was seen a handful of times. Its antigen is not identified. The chain couples TRBV6-1 to TRBJ1-5, with 7 bases aligning to TRBD1. The material sequenced was PBMCs or a T cell subset sorted from them (not recorded which). This clonotype was sampled from an adult woman who had mild COVID-19 (a few samples of this study predate the infection). Cell type and time point are not known. The CDR3 region is CASLNRGVNQPQHF. The DNA of the CDR3 is TGTGCCAGCCTGAACAGGGGAGTGAATCAGCCCCAGCATTTT.